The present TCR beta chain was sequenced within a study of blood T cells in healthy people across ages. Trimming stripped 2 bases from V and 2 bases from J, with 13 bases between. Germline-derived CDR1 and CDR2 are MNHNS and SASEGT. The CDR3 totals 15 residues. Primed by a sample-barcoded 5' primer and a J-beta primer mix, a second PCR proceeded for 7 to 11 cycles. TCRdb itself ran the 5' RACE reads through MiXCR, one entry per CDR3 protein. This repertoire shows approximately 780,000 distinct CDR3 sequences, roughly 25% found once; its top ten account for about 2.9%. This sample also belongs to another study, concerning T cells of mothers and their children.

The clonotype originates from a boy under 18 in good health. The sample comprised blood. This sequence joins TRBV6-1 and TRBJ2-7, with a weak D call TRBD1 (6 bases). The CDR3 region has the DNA TGTGCCAGCAGTGAACAACAGGGTGATCCCTACGAGCAGTACTTC. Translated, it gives CASSEQQGDPYEQYF.